This passage covers 32 T cell receptor beta chains from one sample sequenced in a study of T cells after yellow fever vaccination (dated by TCRdb to 2018 to 2020). The treatment or condition label, read with the paper, signifies: live attenuated yellow fever vaccine strain. Libraries were built with 5' RACE. Instrument used: Illumina HiSeq 2500. The public reads were reanalyzed by TCRdb: fastp trimming at Q25, MiXCR alignment, in-frame beta chains only. Rows are unified per CDR3 protein, each entry keeping the most common DNA and genes. This sample lists about 400,000 distinct CDR3 sequences; around a tenth were detected once. Of the sample, less than 20% falls within the top ten clones. The source material was PBMCs, sampled on the day of the first yellow fever vaccination. The receptors derive from a man younger than 30 who received the YFV17D yellow fever vaccine.

The genes are TRBV12-3 or TRBV12-4 and TRBJ2-5; the match to TRBD2 covers 12 bases. Trimming cost V 5 bases and J 3 bases; bases outside gene matches: 1. The CDR3 runs to 14 residues. The CDR3 spells CASSGLAGKETQYF. The CDR3 DNA follows: TGTGCCAGCAGTGGACTAGCGGGAAAAGAGACCCAGTACTTC.

This clonotype was seen a handful of times. The chain joins TRBV20-1 to TRBJ2-5; TRBD2 matches 10 bases. Trimming took 1 base from V and 2 from J; bases not matched to a gene: 1. The CDR3 runs 14 residues. Germline CDR1 reads DFQATT; CDR2 reads SNEGSKA (reference sequence). CDR3 in DNA: TGCAGTGCTAGAGTACTAGCGGGGCAAGAGACCCAGTACTTC. It is translated as CSARVLAGQETQYF.

This clonotype was counted a few times. The chain links TRBV27 to TRBJ1-2; D is perhaps TRBD1 (5 bases). Per the germline V gene, CDR1 is MNHEY and CDR2 is SMNVEV (reference sequence). The CDR3 has 14 residues. The V end was cut by 6 bases, the J end by 3 bases, with 14 bases between. CDR3 amino acids: CASSPPGGHYGYTF. The CDR3 bases are TGTGCCAGCAGCCCACCCGGGGGACACTATGGCTACACCTTC.

This rearrangement joins TRBV6-1 to TRBJ1-5, with D hard to call. CDR1 is MNHNS, CDR2 SASEGT, per germline. The CDR3 is 14 amino acids. The germline V and J ends were trimmed by 2 bases and 5 bases, with 10 bases remaining between them. The CDR3 loop is CASSENLSDQPQHF. CDR3 DNA: TGTGCCAGCAGTGAAAATTTGTCCGATCAGCCCCAGCATTTT.

Many counts were recorded for this clonotype. The V and J genes are TRBV7-2 and TRBJ2-3; 8 nucleotides agree with TRBD2. V lost 5 bases, J lost 1 base, and 5 bases stayed unmatched. The CDR3 runs 15 residues. Germline V lookup: CDR1 SGHTA, CDR2 FQGNSA. Here the CDR3 DNA reads TGTGCCAGCAGCCTCCTCGGGGGGGGCACAGATACGCAGTATTTT. Translated, it gives CASSLLGGGTDTQYF.

The J gene is TRBJ2-5, the V gene TRBV29-1; a weak D match, TRBD2 (7 bases). With 0 bases removed from V and 5 bases from J, the gap between germline ends came to 13 bases. Germline V gene data show CDR1 as SQVTM and CDR2 as ANQGSEA. CDR3 size: 14 residues. The CDR3 coding sequence is TGCAGCGTTGAAGAAAGGGGGGGCGAGGAGACCCAGTACTTC. Protein sequence: CSVEERGGEETQYF.

This clonotype was observed many times. This sequence joins TRBV7-9 and TRBJ2-6; TRBD1 matches 10 bases. Germline trimming cut 10 bases from V and 4 bases from J; bases unmatched to any gene: 22. The CDR3 length is 20 residues. Germline V lookup: CDR1 SEHNR, CDR2 FQNEAQ (reference sequence). CDR3 DNA: TGTGCCATTCTCTCGCGTTCCGGGACAGGGGCGATGAAGGGGGCCAACGTCCTGACTTTC. Residues: CAILSRSGTGAMKGANVLTF.

The chain joins TRBV7-9 to TRBJ2-5; D possibly matches TRBD1 or TRBD2 (5 bases each). The CDR3 length is 14 residues. V gave up 5 bases and J gave up 7 bases, with 17 bases separating them. The V gene's germline CDR1 is SEHNR and CDR2 FQNEAQ (reference sequence). Written as DNA, the CDR3 is TGTGCCAGCAGCCCCCTGGGACCGCCGGGGACCCAGTACTTC. Its protein is CASSPLGPPGTQYF.

This clonotype has a count of ten or more. This sequence joins TRBV29-1 and TRBJ1-1; D is perhaps TRBD1 (5 bases). The V end lost 4 bases, the J end lost 5 bases, and 11 bases lay between the germline ends. This CDR3 spans 12 amino acids. The germline CDR1 and CDR2 sequences are SQVTM and ANQGSEA. Here the CDR3 reads CSVGQGDTEAFF. The CDR3 DNA sequence: TGCAGCGTTGGTCAGGGAGATACTGAAGCTTTCTTT.

This clonotype was seen ten or more times. This rearrangement joins TRBV12-3 or TRBV12-4 to TRBJ2-3, with 8 bases aligning to TRBD2. The CDR3 loop spans 14 amino acids. The J segment lost 5 bases and the V segment lost 3 bases, leaving 4 bases of the junction unmatched. CDR3 nucleotide sequence: TGTGCCAGCAGTTTCGGGGGGGCCGGAGATACGCAGTATTTT. Translating it yields CASSFGGAGDTQYF.

This clonotype came up a few times. This chain links TRBV5-6 with TRBJ2-3; D gene ambiguous. V dropped 0 bases and J dropped 0 bases, with 8 bases sitting between them. Germline V lookup: CDR1 SGHDT, CDR2 YYEEEE. The CDR3 consists of 15 residues. The CDR3 reads CASSLEHRSTDTQYF. The CDR3 nucleotides are TGTGCCAGCAGCTTGGAACACCGTAGCACAGATACGCAGTATTTT.

V gene TRBV7-2 combines with J gene TRBJ2-2; possible D gene TRBD1, 6 bases. The CDR3 totals 15 residues. The V end lost 1 base, the J end lost 6 bases, and 12 bases lay between the germline ends. Germline V gene data show CDR1 as SGHTA and CDR2 as FQGNSA. The CDR3 bases are TGTGCCAGCAGCTTAGTTTGGGGGCAAGCCGGGGAGCTGTTTTTT. Translated, it gives CASSLVWGQAGELFF.

The chain carries TRBV4-2 and TRBJ2-5; D is uncertain. This CDR3 comprises 15 residues. The ends were cut back, 2 bases at V and 4 bases at J, with 14 bases in the middle. CDR1 is LGHNA, CDR2 YNFKEQ, per germline. The CDR3 nucleotides are TGTGCCAGCAGCCAAAAGTCGGACCAAGGAGAGACCCAGTACTTC. It specifies CASSQKSDQGETQYF.

Ten or more counts support this clonotype. V usage is TRBV7-2 and J usage is TRBJ2-1; D not resolved. Germline V CDR1 and CDR2: SGHTA, FQGNSA. V was cut by 3 bases and J by 2 bases, with 8 bases left in between. The CDR3 length is 14 residues. As DNA, the CDR3 is TGTGCCAGCAGCTTCAGTGTCCCCTACAATGAGCAGTTCTTC. As protein: CASSFSVPYNEQFF.

The chain employs TRBV4-1 and TRBJ1-1; unclear D gene. V gave up 2 bases and J gave up 6 bases, with 10 bases separating them. Germline CDR1 and CDR2: MGHRA and YSYEKL. CDR3 size: 13 residues. The CDR3 DNA follows: TGCGCCAGCAGCCAAAGCCGTATCGCTGAAGCTTTCTTT. It yields the protein CASSQSRIAEAFF.

The CDR3 DNA is TGTGCCAGCAGCTTAGGCCACCTCGATACGCAGTATTTT. Residues: CASSLGHLDTQYF. This chain links TRBV7-6 with TRBJ2-3; unclear D gene. CDR3 length: 13 amino acids. Germline CDR1 reads SGHVS; CDR2 reads FNYEAQ. The ends were cut back, 1 base at V and 6 bases at J, with 8 bases in the middle.

This clonotype was seen a few times. In DNA, the CDR3 is TGCGCCAGCAGCTCATCCCGGGGGACCTCTGGAAACACCATATATTTT. Amino acid sequence: CASSSSRGTSGNTIYF. V gene TRBV4-1 combines with J gene TRBJ1-3; tentative D call: TRBD1 (5 bases). Between the trimmed V and J ends, which lost 5 bases and 0 bases, there was a span of 14 bases. The CDR3 has 16 amino acids. In germline, CDR1 is MGHRA, CDR2 YSYEKL.

This chain's CDR3 is CATSRDYGGTPALDGYTF. For the CDR3, the DNA is TGTGCCACCAGCAGAGATTACGGGGGGACACCGGCCTTAGATGGCTACACCTTC. V usage is TRBV15 and J usage is TRBJ1-2; a possible D gene is TRBD1 (6 bases). Trimming shortened V by 0 bases and J by 6 bases, and 23 bases separated the two germline ends. The V gene's germline CDR1 is LNHNV and CDR2 YYDKDF (reference sequence). This CDR3 contains 18 residues. The entire variable domain, with the rest obtained from reference TRBV15 and TRBJ1-2, is as follows: DAMVIQNPRYQVTQFGKPVTLSCSQTLNHNVMYWYQQKSSQAPKLLFHYYDKDFNNEADTPDNFQSRRPNTSFCFLDIRSPGLGDTAMYLCATSRDYGGTPALDGYTFGSGTRLTVV.

This chain connects TRBV5-1 to TRBJ2-3; 7 bases match TRBD2. Germline V CDR1 and CDR2: SGHRS, YFSETQ. The CDR3 extends over 18 amino acids. With V trimmed by 5 bases and J by 3 bases, 18 bases remained unmatched. CDR3 sequence reads: CASRSVVPQGGTTDTQYF. The CDR3 DNA follows: TGCGCCAGCAGATCGGTCGTTCCCCAGGGAGGGACGACAGATACGCAGTATTTT.

The V gene is TRBV4-2, the J gene TRBJ2-3; D remains ambiguous. Germline CDR1 LGHNA, CDR2 YNFKEQ. The V and J ends lost 2 bases and 6 bases respectively, with 12 bases between them. The CDR3 runs to 14 residues. The CDR3 sequence: CASSQSGEWDTQYF. The CDR3 DNA reads TGTGCCAGCAGCCAATCGGGTGAGTGGGATACGCAGTATTTT.

The V and J genes are TRBV28 and TRBJ1-1, with D possibly matching TRBD1 (6 bases). Germline CDR1 reads MDHEN; CDR2 reads SYDVKM. The CDR3 is 14 residues long. Trimming cost V 3 bases and J 1 base, with 9 bases left between them. The CDR3 DNA reads TGTGCCAGCAGTTTCCCGGGACAGAACACTGAAGCTTTCTTT. Residues: CASSFPGQNTEAFF.

The chain links TRBV29-1 to TRBJ1-5; D is possibly TRBD1 (5 bases). The germline gives CDR1 SQVTM, CDR2 ANQGSEA. Trimming pared 0 bases from V and 4 bases from J, leaving 10 bases between. CDR3 size: 14 residues. The CDR3 region has the DNA TGCAGCGTTGAAGATGGGGCCGGGAATCAGCCCCAGCATTTT. It translates to CSVEDGAGNQPQHF.

This clonotype was detected many times. V and J are TRBV10-3 and TRBJ2-3; 8 bases agree with TRBD2. Germline V gene data show CDR1 as ENHRY and CDR2 as SYGVKD. The CDR3 contains 14 residues. Germline trimming cut 6 bases from V and 7 bases from J; bases unmatched to any gene: 9. The DNA for the CDR3 is TGTGCCATCAGGACGAGCGGGGGTGGGAATACGCAGTATTTT. Protein: CAIRTSGGGNTQYF.

This clonotype was counted at least ten times. The chain links TRBV12-3 or TRBV12-4 to TRBJ2-4; 7 bases are shared with TRBD1. This CDR3 spans 15 amino acids. After removal of 6 bases from V and 1 base from J, the junction contained 6 bases not matched to a gene. The CDR3: CASREEGAAKNIQYF. CDR3 sequence (DNA): TGTGCCAGCAGGGAAGAGGGGGCGGCCAAAAACATTCAGTACTTC.

The chain has TRBV4-3 and TRBJ2-3, with D unresolved. Trimming took 4 bases from V and 4 from J, leaving 9 bases between them. Germline V gives CDR1 LGHNA, CDR2 YSLEER. The CDR3 covers 13 residues. The CDR3 DNA reads TGCGCCAGCAGCCTTGACATCCCAGATACGCAGTATTTT. Its protein product is CASSLDIPDTQYF.

In this sample, this clonotype turned up a few times. The chain links TRBV20-1 to TRBJ2-2, with 8 bases identical to TRBD2. The CDR3 runs to 14 residues. J lost 0 bases, V lost 6 bases, and 3 bases had no gene match. The germline CDR1 and CDR2 sequences are DFQATT and SNEGSKA (reference sequence). CDR3 sequence reads: CSAPGLANTGELFF. DNA for the CDR3: TGCAGTGCCCCGGGACTAGCGAACACCGGGGAGCTGTTTTTT.

This clonotype occurred many times. The junction departs from germline at one end; a sequencing error may be responsible. The V gene is TRBV5-1, the J gene TRBJ2-5, with D possibly being TRBD1 or TRBD2 (5 bases each). The germline CDR1 and CDR2 sequences are SGHRS and YFSETQ. CDR3 length: 13 amino acids. The CDR3 DNA reads TGTGCCAGCAGCCTGGGGGTCCAAGAGACCCAGTACTTC. Translation gives CASSLGVQETQYF.

This clonotype was seen a handful of times. V is TRBV4-1 and J is TRBJ2-5; 7 nucleotides agree with TRBD1. CDR1 and CDR2 from the germline V gene are MGHRA and YSYEKL. CDR3 length: 13 amino acids. The V gene end was trimmed by 6 bases and the J gene end by 5 bases; junction bases not matched to a gene: 6. The CDR3 coding sequence is TGCGCCAGCAGACAGGGGATTGGGGAGACCCAGTACTTC. This gives the protein CASRQGIGETQYF.

The chain employs TRBV12-3 or TRBV12-4 and TRBJ2-1, with 9 bases fitting TRBD2. The CDR3 loop spans 15 amino acids. With 1 base clipped from V and 5 bases from J, the junction kept 3 bases outside the gene matches. The CDR3 region has the DNA TGTGCCAGCAGTTTAGTTCTAGCGGGGCACAATGAGCAGTTCTTC. Its protein product is CASSLVLAGHNEQFF.

This chain uses TRBV6-1 with TRBJ2-1; TRBD2 might be the D (6 bases). Germline V gene data show CDR1 as MNHNS and CDR2 as SASEGT. The CDR3 runs to 15 residues. Trimming removed 8 bases at V and 0 bases at J, with 14 bases between. DNA of the CDR3: TGTGCCAGCCGCAGAGCGGACTACTCCTACAATGAGCAGTTCTTC. It codes for CASRRADYSYNEQFF.

The sample holds a few counts of this clonotype. The V and J genes are TRBV5-4 and TRBJ2-7; D remains unclear. Germline lookup yields CDR1 SGHNT and CDR2 YYREEE (reference sequence). V dropped 3 bases and J dropped 3 bases, with 19 bases sitting between them. This CDR3 region has 16 residues. The CDR3 DNA sequence: TGTGCCAGCAGCTCCCGGGTTGGAACGGGTGTCTACGAGCAGTACTTC. Translated, it gives CASSSRVGTGVYEQYF.

The chain recombines TRBV10-3 with TRBJ2-1; 9 bases align to TRBD2. The germline V gene encodes CDR1 ENHRY and CDR2 SYGVKD. Trimming took 0 bases from V and 6 from J; bases not matched to a gene: 9. The CDR3 spans 17 residues. For the CDR3, the DNA is TGTGCCATCAGTGAGTCGACTCTTGCGGGGGGGCCCAATGAGCAGTTCTTC. Its protein product is CAISESTLAGGPNEQFF.